This T cell receptor beta chain was retrieved from a study of T and B cells in COVID-19 patients. Study-level results: Highly clonal in active COVID-19, TRB repertoires exceeded healthy-donor diversity and richness at recovery.

As for this clonotype: The antigen remains undetermined.

From blood, about 240-500 ng of genomic DNA served as TRB template. The CDR3 length is 15 residues. In germline, CDR1 is MNHEY, CDR2 SMNVEV (reference sequence). V trimming: 5 bases; J trimming: 6 bases; junction bases outside the gene matches: 8. Multiplex PCR with BIOMED2 TRB-A/B primer pools amplified TRB rearrangements. TCRdb re-called the multiplex PCR reads through MiXCR, storing one row per CDR3 protein. Here the sample spans over 1,000 distinct CDR3 sequences, under 35% being singletons. The chain combines TRBV27 with TRBJ2-1; TRBD2 matches at 9 bases. The clonotype originates from a human donor with active COVID-19. The sample consisted of blood. CDR3 bases: TGTGCCAGCAGTCCGGGGGGTAGCGGGAGCAATGAGCAGTTCTTC. As protein: CASSPGGSGSNEQFF.